The 29 T cell receptor beta chains below come from one sample, sequenced in a study of vaccination and CD4 T cells after COVID-19. These receptors' antigens are unknown. This sample's time point: late sampling 161 to 241 days after vaccination in a few convalescent patients. Specified treatment: roughly ten-day PBMC culture with coronavirus spike peptide pools or control peptides (ViraFEST assay). Scientists ran DNA taken from cultured CD4+ T cells through the Oncomine TCR Beta short-read assay for sequencing. Each CDR3 protein is one row after TCRdb ran MiXCR on the PCR reads. The table has about 26,000 distinct CDR3 sequences, more than 35% seen once. This sample comprised CD4+ T cells from blood, cultured in vitro, obtained about 7 months after SARS-CoV-2 vaccination. These TCRs come from a human donor who had recovered from COVID-19.

The genes are TRBV7-2 and TRBJ2-1, with 10 bases identical to TRBD2. The junction had 5 bases not matched to a gene; V was cut back by 5 bases and J by 7 bases. Germline V gene data show CDR1 as SGHTA and CDR2 as FQGNSA. The CDR3 is made up of 14 amino acids. The CDR3 loop is CASSQGLALNEQFF. CDR3 DNA sequence: TGTGCCAGCAGCCAGGGACTAGCGCTTAATGAGCAGTTCTTC.

The chain combines TRBV20-1 with TRBJ2-1; D call uncertain. This CDR3 has 15 amino acids. V lost 5 bases, J lost 2 bases, and 16 bases lay in between. The germline V gene has CDR1 DFQATT and CDR2 SNEGSKA (reference sequence). In DNA form, the CDR3 reads TGCAGTGCTGGGCGGAGTGGCGTGGCCTACAATGAGCAGTTCTTC. It is translated as CSAGRSGVAYNEQFF.

This clonotype was seen more than once but under ten times. The chain couples TRBV7-8 to TRBJ2-7, with a possible D match to TRBD2 (6 bases). Trimming pared 5 bases from V and 5 bases from J, leaving 13 bases between. This CDR3 contains 13 residues. Looked up from germline, CDR1 is SGHVS and CDR2 is FQNEAQ. CDR3 nucleotides: TGTGCCAGCAGCGTAGGAGGGACTGACGAGCAGTACTTC. As protein: CASSVGGTDEQYF.

This clonotype was counted only a few times. The chain couples TRBV28 to TRBJ2-7; TRBD1 aligns across 7 bases. V dropped 6 bases and J dropped 4; count of bases not matched to a gene: 3. Germline CDR1 MDHEN, CDR2 SYDVKM. The CDR3 runs to 12 residues. CDR3 amino acids: CASRSGQYEQYF. The CDR3 bases are TGTGCCAGCAGATCGGGACAGTACGAGCAGTACTTC. The whole variable domain, remainder taken from reference TRBV28 and TRBJ2-7, is DVKVTQSSRYLVKRTGEKVFLECVQDMDHENMFWYRQDPGLGLRLIYFSYDVKMKEKGDIPEGYSVSREKKERFSLILESASTNQTSMYLCASRSGQYEQYFGPGTRLTVT.

This clonotype was picked up a small number of times. The chain has TRBV25-1 and TRBJ2-7, with D possibly being TRBD1 (5 bases). The V end was cut by 7 bases, the J end by 2 bases, with 15 bases between. This CDR3 is built from 14 residues. Germline V gene data show CDR1 as MGHDK and CDR2 as SYGVNS. CDR3 amino acids: CASMGKGRTYEQYF. The CDR3, as DNA: TGTGCCAGCATGGGGAAGGGGCGGACCTACGAGCAGTACTTC.

This clonotype was detected a few times. Written as DNA, the CDR3 is TGTGCCAGCAGTTGGGGGGCGGTCTACGAGCAGTACTTC. This gives the protein CASSWGAVYEQYF. The rearrangement joins TRBV7-2 to TRBJ2-7; D is possibly TRBD1 or TRBD2 (6 bases each). The germline V gene encodes CDR1 SGHTA and CDR2 FQGNSA. The CDR3 contains 13 residues. The V end lost 6 bases, the J end lost 3 bases, and 12 bases lay between the germline ends.

This clonotype was found a few times. V is TRBV20-1 and J is TRBJ2-7, with D perhaps given as TRBD1 or TRBD2 (5 bases each). This CDR3 is built from 13 residues. Germline values: CDR1 DFQATT, CDR2 SNEGSKA (reference sequence). CDR3 residues: CSTGPLQGTEQYF. CDR3 bases: TGCTCGACGGGGCCCCTCCAGGGTACCGAGCAGTACTTC.

DNA of the CDR3: TGCAGCGTTGGCCGCACCGGCACAGATACGCAGTATTTT. Residues: CSVGRTGTDTQYF. The rearrangement joins TRBV29-1 to TRBJ2-3; D remains unclear. Germline V lookup: CDR1 SQVTM, CDR2 ANQGSEA. Trimming removed 4 bases at V and 1 base at J, with 9 bases between. The CDR3 contains 13 residues.

Only a few counts were recorded for this clonotype. The gene calls are TRBV7-8 and TRBJ2-5, with a possible D match to TRBD1 (5 bases). The CDR3 extends over 14 amino acids. Germline CDR1 reads SGHVS; CDR2 reads FQNEAQ. Trimming removed 5 bases at V and 3 bases at J, with 13 bases between. CDR3 coding DNA: TGTGCCAGCAGCCGTGGACACGCCGAAGAGACCCAGTACTTC. Translated: CASSRGHAEETQYF.

The chain uses TRBV25-1 and TRBJ2-5, with D tentatively TRBD2 (5 bases). This CDR3 contains 17 residues. The germline gives CDR1 MGHDK, CDR2 SYGVNS. Trimming took off 6 bases at V and 0 bases at J, with 20 bases between the two ends. Here the CDR3 reads CASSPTKRAVDQETQYF. In DNA form, the CDR3 reads TGTGCCAGCAGCCCCACCAAGAGGGCGGTGGACCAAGAGACCCAGTACTTC.

The V gene is TRBV28, the J gene TRBJ1-5; no clear D gene. Trimming removed 8 bases at V and 3 bases at J, with 17 bases between. This CDR3 region has 15 residues. The germline gives CDR1 MDHEN, CDR2 SYDVKM. Here the CDR3 reads CASLLLGSPNQPQHF. The CDR3 nucleotides are TGTGCCAGCCTTCTACTGGGGTCCCCCAATCAGCCCCAGCATTTT. Together with reference TRBV28 and TRBJ1-5, the CDR3 gives the full variable domain: DVKVTQSSRYLVKRTGEKVFLECVQDMDHENMFWYRQDPGLGLRLIYFSYDVKMKEKGDIPEGYSVSREKKERFSLILESASTNQTSMYLCASLLLGSPNQPQHFGDGTRLSIL.

This clonotype was seen once. This chain links TRBV20-1 with TRBJ1-3; 8 bases are a match to TRBD1. The CDR3 loop spans 14 amino acids. CDR1 is DFQATT, CDR2 SNEGSKA, per germline (reference sequence). J lost 1 base, V lost 5 bases, and 4 bases had no gene match. The CDR3 DNA follows: TGCAGTGCTCATCAGGGGGCATCTGGAAACACCATATATTTT. This codes for CSAHQGASGNTIYF.

V and J are TRBV20-1 and TRBJ2-3; D is uncertain. Germline V gives CDR1 DFQATT, CDR2 SNEGSKA (reference sequence). The CDR3 runs 11 residues. V lost 1 base to trimming and J lost 13 bases, with 12 bases between them. The CDR3 nucleotides read TGCAGTGCTAGAGTCCGAGGTTCTGAGTATTTT. This gives the protein CSARVRGSEYF.

V and J are TRBV7-9 and TRBJ2-1; unclear D gene. The CDR3 extends over 16 amino acids. The germline V and J ends were trimmed by 4 bases and 3 bases, with 16 bases remaining between them. Germline V gene sequence: CDR1 SEHNR, CDR2 FQNEAQ (reference sequence). The CDR3 nucleotides read TGTGCCAGCAGCTCGGTGGCGCTTTCGGACTACAATGAGCAGTTCTTC. It codes for CASSSVALSDYNEQFF. The full variable domain, in which reference TRBV7-9 and TRBJ2-1 provide the parts outside the CDR3, is DTGVSQNPRHKITKRGQNVTFRCDPISEHNRLYWYRQTLGQGPEFLTYFQNEAQLEKSRLLSDRFSAERPKGSFSTLEIQRTEQGDSAMYLCASSSVALSDYNEQFFGPGTRLTVL.

The chain combines TRBV28 with TRBJ1-5, with a weak D call TRBD1 (5 bases). Germline CDR1 MDHEN, CDR2 SYDVKM. The CDR3 is 16 amino acids. Trimming left V 5 bases short and J 4 bases short, with 18 bases between. The CDR3 protein is CASSLPRGSGNQPQHF. CDR3 DNA sequence: TGTGCCAGCAGTCTCCCCCGGGGCTCAGGTAATCAGCCCCAGCATTTT. Together with reference TRBV28 and TRBJ1-5, the CDR3 gives the full variable domain: DVKVTQSSRYLVKRTGEKVFLECVQDMDHENMFWYRQDPGLGLRLIYFSYDVKMKEKGDIPEGYSVSREKKERFSLILESASTNQTSMYLCASSLPRGSGNQPQHFGDGTRLSIL.

The CDR3 DNA reads TGTGCCAGCAGCTTAGTCGGGACCAATAATTCACCCCTCCACTTT. This translates into CASSLVGTNNSPLHF. The gene calls are TRBV7-8 and TRBJ1-6, with D maybe TRBD1 (5 bases). Trimming removed 1 base from V and 5 bases from J, with 9 bases in between. This CDR3 is 15 amino acids long. Germline lookup yields CDR1 SGHVS and CDR2 FQNEAQ.

V gene TRBV4-2 combines with J gene TRBJ2-1; no reliable D call. Germline CDR1 is LGHNA and CDR2 is YNFKEQ. The CDR3 contains 15 residues. With 4 bases removed from V and 4 bases from J, the gap between germline ends came to 14 bases. CDR3 in DNA: TGTGCCAGCAGCCGGACCCTAACAAATTACAATGAGCAGTTCTTC. Residues: CASSRTLTNYNEQFF.

This clonotype was seen only a few times. The V gene is TRBV6-1, the J gene TRBJ2-7; TRBD1 matches at 7 bases. Germline V gives CDR1 MNHNS, CDR2 SASEGT. The CDR3 has 15 amino acids. V lost 5 bases to trimming and J lost 3 bases; unmatched junction nucleotides: 10. CDR3 sequence (DNA): TGTGCCAGCAGTAGAACAGGGGTAGTCGTCTACGAGCAGTACTTC. Its translation: CASSRTGVVVYEQYF.

This rearrangement joins TRBV6-1 to TRBJ1-2; D not certain. The CDR3 sequence is 15 residues long. Looked up from germline, CDR1 is MNHNS and CDR2 is SASEGT. Trimming removed 6 bases from V and 0 bases from J, with 14 bases in between. CDR3 region: CASSRTSGSNYGYTF. The CDR3 DNA reads TGTGCCAGCAGCCGAACATCAGGATCTAACTATGGCTACACCTTC.

V is TRBV7-8 and J is TRBJ2-3; 9 bases fit TRBD2. With 5 bases clipped from V and 1 base from J, the junction kept 4 bases outside the gene matches. This CDR3 spans 15 amino acids. Per germline, CDR1 SGHVS and CDR2 FQNEAQ. DNA for the CDR3: TGTGCCAGCAGCGTGGGACTAGCTGGCACAGATACGCAGTATTTT. Translated: CASSVGLAGTDTQYF.

This clonotype turned up a few times. The rearrangement joins TRBV24-1 to TRBJ2-5, with D possibly matching TRBD2 (6 bases). Looked up from germline, CDR1 is KGHDR and CDR2 is SFDVKD. This CDR3 spans 13 amino acids. Trimming stripped 3 bases from V and 7 bases from J, with 11 bases between. The CDR3 loop reads CATSDPGVGTQYF. The CDR3 region has the DNA TGTGCCACCAGTGATCCGGGAGTGGGGACCCAGTACTTC.

This clonotype was counted between two and nine times. The chain links TRBV7-9 to TRBJ2-3, with TRBD1 as a possible D gene (5 bases). Deletions cut 1 base from V and 2 bases from J, with 10 bases between. There are 15 residues in the CDR3. Germline CDR1 SEHNR, CDR2 FQNEAQ (reference sequence). The DNA of the CDR3 is TGTGCCAGCAGCTTAGGGGGCAGTCTCACAGATACGCAGTATTTT. Amino acid sequence: CASSLGGSLTDTQYF.

The chain couples TRBV6-1 to TRBJ2-5; 9 bases map to TRBD2. V lost 11 bases to trimming and J lost 4 bases; unmatched junction nucleotides: 5. The CDR3 totals 12 residues. Germline assignment: CDR1 MNHNS and CDR2 SASEGT. In DNA form, the CDR3 reads TGTGCCGGCGGGAGGGGGCCAGAGACCCAGTACTTC. Its protein product is CAGGRGPETQYF.

V gene TRBV20-1 combines with J gene TRBJ1-2; D not resolved. This CDR3 is built from 16 residues. Trimming took 0 bases from V and 5 from J, leaving 19 bases between them. The germline CDR1 and CDR2 sequences are DFQATT and SNEGSKA (reference sequence). The CDR3 loop reads CSARDRSVNRKYGYTF. The CDR3 nucleotides read TGCAGTGCTAGAGATCGATCTGTTAACCGGAAATATGGCTACACCTTC.

This clonotype has a handful of counts. The rearrangement links TRBV6-1 to TRBJ2-2; D ambiguous. Trimming pared 4 bases from V and 7 bases from J, leaving 4 bases between. The CDR3 has 11 amino acids. Germline V gene sequence: CDR1 MNHNS, CDR2 SASEGT. The CDR3 region has the DNA TGTGCCAGCAGTGGAGTCGGGGAGCTGTTTTTT. This gives the protein CASSGVGELFF.

The table lists this clonotype with a few counts. This chain connects TRBV15 to TRBJ2-5; 9 nucleotides line up with TRBD1. Trimming took 4 bases from V and 5 from J; bases not matched to a gene: 11. The CDR3 consists of 16 residues. CDR1 is LNHNV and CDR2 is YYDKDF in the germline V gene (reference sequence). CDR3 in amino acids: CATSNSGQGIRETQYF. CDR3 sequence (DNA): TGTGCCACCAGCAATAGCGGACAGGGGATTCGGGAGACCCAGTACTTC.

This rearrangement joins TRBV7-2 to TRBJ1-1, with 8 bases matching TRBD1. The CDR3 totals 16 residues. Germline V gene lookup returns CDR1 SGHTA and CDR2 FQGNSA. The J segment lost 3 bases and the V segment lost 2 bases, leaving 8 bases of the junction unmatched. CDR3 sequence reads: CASSLFGQGTYTEAFF. The CDR3 DNA is TGTGCCAGCAGCTTATTCGGACAGGGTACGTACACTGAAGCTTTCTTT. Using reference TRBV7-2 and TRBJ1-1 for the parts outside the CDR3, the full variable domain is GAGVSQSPSNKVTEKGKDVELRCDPISGHTALYWYRQSLGQGLEFLIYFQGNSAPDKSGLPSDRFSAERTGGSVSTLTIQRTQQEDSAVYLCASSLFGQGTYTEAFFGQGTRLTVV.

This clonotype turned up a few times. This chain links TRBV10-2 with TRBJ2-5; perhaps TRBD2 as D (5 bases). Germline-derived CDR1 and CDR2 are WSHSY and SAAADI. The CDR3 is 13 residues long. The germline V and J ends were trimmed by 4 bases and 6 bases, with 12 bases remaining between them. CDR3: CASSVWSGQTQYF. The CDR3 DNA is TGCGCCAGCAGTGTTTGGAGCGGTCAGACCCAGTACTTC.

The chain combines TRBV5-8 with TRBJ1-6, with D possibly TRBD1 on 6 matching bases. V lost 4 bases, J lost 10 bases, and 18 bases lay in between. From germline, CDR1 is SGHTS and CDR2 YDEGEE. CDR3 length: 15 amino acids. CDR3 sequence (DNA): TGTGCCAGCAGCCTAATACAGGGAGTAGGGTCACCCCTCCACTTT. Amino acids: CASSLIQGVGSPLHF.